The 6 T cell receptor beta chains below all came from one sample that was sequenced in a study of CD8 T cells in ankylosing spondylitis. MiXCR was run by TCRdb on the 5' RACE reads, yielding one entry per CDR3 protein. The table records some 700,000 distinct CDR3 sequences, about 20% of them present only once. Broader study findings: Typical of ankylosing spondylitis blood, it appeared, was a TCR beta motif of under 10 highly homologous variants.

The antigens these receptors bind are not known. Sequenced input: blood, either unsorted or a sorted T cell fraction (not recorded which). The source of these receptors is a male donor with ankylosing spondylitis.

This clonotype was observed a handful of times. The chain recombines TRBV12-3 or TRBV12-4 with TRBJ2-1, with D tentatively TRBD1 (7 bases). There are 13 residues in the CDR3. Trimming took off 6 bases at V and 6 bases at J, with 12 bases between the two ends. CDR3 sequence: CASSQGDSNEQFF. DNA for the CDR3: TGTGCCAGCAGCCAGGGGGACTCCAATGAGCAGTTCTTC.

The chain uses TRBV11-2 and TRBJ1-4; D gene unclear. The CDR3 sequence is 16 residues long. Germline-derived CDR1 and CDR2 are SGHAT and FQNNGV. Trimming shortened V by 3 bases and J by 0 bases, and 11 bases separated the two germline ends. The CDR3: CASSFFPAATNEKLFF. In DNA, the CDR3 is TGTGCCAGCAGCTTCTTCCCGGCTGCAACTAATGAAAAACTGTTTTTT.

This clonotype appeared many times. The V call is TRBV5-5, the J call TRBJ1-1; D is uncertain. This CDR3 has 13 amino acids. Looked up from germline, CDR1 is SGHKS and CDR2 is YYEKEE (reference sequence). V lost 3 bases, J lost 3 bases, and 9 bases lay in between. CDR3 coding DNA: TGTGCCAGCAGCTGGGCTGGGGACACTGAAGCTTTCTTT. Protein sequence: CASSWAGDTEAFF.

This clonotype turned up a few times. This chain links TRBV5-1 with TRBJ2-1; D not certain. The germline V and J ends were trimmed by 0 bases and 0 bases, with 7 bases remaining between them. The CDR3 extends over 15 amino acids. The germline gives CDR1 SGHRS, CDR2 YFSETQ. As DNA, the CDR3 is TGCGCCAGCAGCTTGGGCGAACCCTCCTACAATGAGCAGTTCTTC. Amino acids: CASSLGEPSYNEQFF.

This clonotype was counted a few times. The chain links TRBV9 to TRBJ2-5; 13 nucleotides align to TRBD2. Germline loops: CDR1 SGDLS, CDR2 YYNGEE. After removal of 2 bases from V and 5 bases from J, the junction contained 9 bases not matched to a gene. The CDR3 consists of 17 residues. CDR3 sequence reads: CASSVTSGRALGETQYF. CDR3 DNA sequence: TGTGCCAGCAGCGTCACTAGCGGGAGGGCCCTCGGGGAGACCCAGTACTTC.

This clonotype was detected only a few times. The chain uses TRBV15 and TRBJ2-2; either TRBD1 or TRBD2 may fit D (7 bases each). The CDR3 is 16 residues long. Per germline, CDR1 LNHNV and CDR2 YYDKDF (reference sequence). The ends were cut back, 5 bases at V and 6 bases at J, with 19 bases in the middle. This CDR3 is CATSGRGLDAAGELFF. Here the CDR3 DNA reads TGTGCCACCAGCGGGAGGGGGCTAGATGCCGCCGGGGAGCTGTTTTTT.